The rows below give T cell receptor beta chains drawn from one sample of a study of cytomegalovirus exposure and HLA in healthy donors. The method was immunoSEQ multiplex PCR; TCRdb's version includes in-frame clones alone and lacks a portion of them. Found here are roughly 130,000 clones, approximately 87% of them singletons; the top ten hold less than 3%. Material for sequencing was PBMCs. The source of these receptors is a man aged 18 to 30 in good health and CMV-seronegative. Each CDR3 is given with its conserved first and last residue. Each record gives: clone size, D gene, J gene, V gene, CDR3 DNA, CDR3 protein. D genes are given only for firm matches. Part of the rows lack a size; the others show once, few, many or a class for expanded clones.

abundance: -; d_gene: -; j_gene: TRBJ2-7; v_gene: TRBV11-2; CDR3nt: TGTGCCAGCAGCCTGAGTTGGGCTTACGAGCAGTACTTC; CDR3aa: CASSLSWAYEQYF
abundance: -; d_gene: TRBD2; j_gene: TRBJ2-7; v_gene: TRBV19; CDR3nt: TGTGCCAGTAGTACCGTTAGCGGGGAGGGATACGAGCAGTACTTC; CDR3aa: CASSTVSGEGYEQYF
abundance: once; d_gene: TRBD1; j_gene: TRBJ1-5; v_gene: TRBV19; CDR3nt: TGTGCCAGCACGACAGGGGAAGGCAATCAGCCCCAGCATTTT; CDR3aa: CASTTGEGNQPQHF
abundance: -; d_gene: -; j_gene: TRBJ2-7; v_gene: TRBV9; CDR3nt: TGTGCCAGCAGCCCGAAGCCGGACAGCTCCTACGAGCAGTACTTC; CDR3aa: CASSPKPDSSYEQYF
abundance: -; d_gene: TRBD1; j_gene: TRBJ1-1; v_gene: TRBV6-5; CDR3nt: TGTGCCAGCAGTTACTCGACAGGGTCGAACACTGAAGCTTTCTTT; CDR3aa: CASSYSTGSNTEAFF
abundance: -; d_gene: TRBD2; j_gene: TRBJ2-1; v_gene: TRBV11-2; CDR3nt: TGTGCCAGCAGCTTAGAGACTAGCGGGGTCCCCTACAATGAGCAGTTCTTC; CDR3aa: CASSLETSGVPYNEQFF
abundance: -; d_gene: TRBD1; j_gene: TRBJ1-6; v_gene: TRBV7-8; CDR3nt: TGTGCCAGCAGCTTAGCGTTCGGACAGGGAGATTCACCCCTCCACTTT; CDR3aa: CASSLAFGQGDSPLHF
abundance: -; d_gene: -; j_gene: TRBJ2-5; v_gene: TRBV28; CDR3nt: TGTGCCAGCAGCATTCCGATAGCAGCCCAAGAGACCCAGTACTTC; CDR3aa: CASSIPIAAQETQYF
abundance: few; d_gene: TRBD2; j_gene: TRBJ2-1; v_gene: TRBV7-9; CDR3nt: TGTGCCAGCAGCCCGGCGGGCGGGAGGGCCCTCGATGAGCAGTTCTTC; CDR3aa: CASSPAGGRALDEQFF
abundance: -; d_gene: TRBD1; j_gene: TRBJ1-4; v_gene: TRBV12-5; CDR3nt: TGTGCTAGTGGTTTATCTCAGGGGGCGGTCAGCGAAAAACTGTTTTTT; CDR3aa: CASGLSQGAVSEKLFF
abundance: once; d_gene: TRBD1; j_gene: TRBJ2-2; v_gene: TRBV9; CDR3nt: TGTGCCAGCAGCGTAGCTCGACAGGGGGGGACCGGGGAGCTGTTTTTT; CDR3aa: CASSVARQGGTGELFF
abundance: -; d_gene: -; j_gene: TRBJ1-1; v_gene: TRBV15; CDR3nt: TGTGCCACCAGCGGCGGGACCAGTAGGCACACTGAAGCTTTCTTT; CDR3aa: CATSGGTSRHTEAFF
abundance: -; d_gene: TRBD1; j_gene: TRBJ1-2; v_gene: TRBV5-1; CDR3nt: TGCGCCAGCAGCACCGCCGGGACAGGGGTTGGTGGCTACACCTTC; CDR3aa: CASSTAGTGVGGYTF
abundance: once; d_gene: TRBD1; j_gene: TRBJ2-1; v_gene: TRBV2; CDR3nt: TGTGCCAGCAGCGGACAGGGGGGTTATTTGAATGAGCAGTTCTTC; CDR3aa: CASSGQGGYLNEQFF
abundance: few; d_gene: TRBD1; j_gene: TRBJ1-2; v_gene: TRBV18; CDR3nt: TGTGCCAGCTCACCATTGGACAGGAACTATGGCTACACCTTC; CDR3aa: CASSPLDRNYGYTF
abundance: -; d_gene: -; j_gene: TRBJ2-4; v_gene: TRBV30; CDR3nt: TGTGCCTGGAGTGTACGGGGGTCGGGTATACTAGCCAAAAACATTCAGTACTTC; CDR3aa: CAWSVRGSGILAKNIQYF
abundance: -; d_gene: TRBD1; j_gene: TRBJ2-2; v_gene: TRBV27; CDR3nt: TGTGCCAGCAGTCTCCGGGACAGGGGGTCCGGGGAGCTGTTTTTT; CDR3aa: CASSLRDRGSGELFF
abundance: -; d_gene: -; j_gene: TRBJ2-1; v_gene: TRBV5-6; CDR3nt: TGTGCCAGCAGCTTGGCCCGGGACTCCCTTGGCAATGAGCAGTTCTTC; CDR3aa: CASSLARDSLGNEQFF